This T cell receptor (beta chain) was sequenced for a study of control samples from healthy donors and cancer patients. The V gene's germline CDR1 is SNHLY and CDR2 FYNNEI. CDR3 length: 12 amino acids. Libraries were prepared by immunoSEQ multiplex PCR; TCRdb keeps only in-frame clonotypes and omits some of them. Of tens of thousands of clones in the sample, 85% to 95% are singletons; the top ten hold roughly 4%. Input material: blood. This sequence originates from a man aged 30 to 45 in good health. The chain recombines TRBV2 with TRBJ2-3; D perhaps matches TRBD2 (5 bases). The CDR3 DNA reads as TGTGTATCTGGCGGGTCTGAAGATACGCAGTATTTT. Amino acid sequence: CVSGGSEDTQYF. Using reference TRBV2 and TRBJ2-3 for the parts outside the CDR3, the full variable domain is EPEVTQTPSHQVTQMGQEVILRCVPISNHLYFYWYRQILGQKVEFLVSFYNNEISEKSEIFDDQFSVERPDGSNFTLKIRSTKLEDSAMYFCVSGGSEDTQYFGPGTRLTVL.